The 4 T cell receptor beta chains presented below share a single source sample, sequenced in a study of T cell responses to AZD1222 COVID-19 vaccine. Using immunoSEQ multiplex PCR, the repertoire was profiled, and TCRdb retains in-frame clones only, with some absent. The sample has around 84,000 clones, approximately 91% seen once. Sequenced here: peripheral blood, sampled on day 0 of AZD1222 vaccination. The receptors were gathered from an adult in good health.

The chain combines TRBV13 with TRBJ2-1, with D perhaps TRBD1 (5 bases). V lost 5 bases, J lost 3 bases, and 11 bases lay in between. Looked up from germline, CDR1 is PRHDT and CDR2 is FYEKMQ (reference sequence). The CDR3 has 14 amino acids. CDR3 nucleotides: TGTGCCAGCAGCCCAAACAGGATCTACAATGAGCAGTTCTTC. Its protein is CASSPNRIYNEQFF.

CDR3 sequence reads: CASSEQEGTYEQYF. In DNA form, the CDR3 reads TGCGCCAGCAGCGAACAGGAGGGTACCTACGAGCAGTACTTC. The V call is TRBV4-1, the J call TRBJ2-7, with a tentative D call TRBD2 (6 bases). CDR1 MGHRA and CDR2 YSYEKL come from the germline V gene. V lost 5 bases and J 2 bases, leaving 13 bases between the germline ends. This CDR3 has 14 residues.

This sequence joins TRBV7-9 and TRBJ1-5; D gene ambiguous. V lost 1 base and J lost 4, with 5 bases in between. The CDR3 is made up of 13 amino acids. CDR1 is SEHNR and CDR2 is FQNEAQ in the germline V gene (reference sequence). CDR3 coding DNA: TGTGCCAGCAGCTTAGAATTTAATCAGCCCCAGCATTTT. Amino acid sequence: CASSLEFNQPQHF.

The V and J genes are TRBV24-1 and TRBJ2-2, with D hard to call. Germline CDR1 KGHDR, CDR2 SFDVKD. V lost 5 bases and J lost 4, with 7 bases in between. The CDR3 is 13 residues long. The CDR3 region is CATSAQATGELFF. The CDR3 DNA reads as TGTGCCACCAGTGCCCAGGCCACCGGGGAGCTGTTTTTT.